These 32 T cell receptor beta chains came from one sample sequenced in a study of blood T cell repertoires in COVID-19 (dated by TCRdb to 2018 to 2020). Library preparation employed the immunoSEQ multiplex PCR assay. In TCRdb, the immuneACCESS table is reduced to in-frame sequences with V and J assigned. These tables do not hold every clone; where another copy was compared, an unresolved V gene accounts for under half, and the others remain unexplained. The sample profile shows approximately 200,000 clones; about 85% of them were found once. The top ten hold 2.5% to 3.5% of the sample. Sequencing was performed on peripheral blood. The receptor source for this set is a woman aged 25 to 39 with active or convalescent COVID-19.

The V gene is TRBV18, the J gene TRBJ1-1; D is perhaps TRBD1 (6 bases). Deletions cut 7 bases from V and 4 bases from J, with 19 bases between. Germline loops: CDR1 KGHSH, CDR2 LQKENI. The CDR3 loop spans 15 amino acids. In DNA, the CDR3 is TGTGCCAGCTTCGACCGTAGAGGGGGTGGCACTGAAGCTTTCTTT. This translates into CASFDRRGGGTEAFF.

This chain links TRBV28 with TRBJ2-7; D uncertain. The CDR3 is made up of 14 amino acids. V lost 3 bases and J lost 4, with 13 bases in between. Per the germline V gene, CDR1 is MDHEN and CDR2 is SYDVKM. The CDR3 is CASSFPEMEYEQYF. CDR3 sequence (DNA): TGTGCCAGCAGTTTTCCGGAGATGGAGTACGAGCAGTACTTC.

The V gene is TRBV28, the J gene TRBJ2-1; 9 nucleotides align to TRBD2. Germline lookup yields CDR1 MDHEN and CDR2 SYDVKM. The CDR3 has 18 residues. V shed 10 bases and J 10 bases; nucleotides not matched to a gene: 26. In nucleotides, the CDR3 is TGTGCCAACCCCGGGCGTCCGTCTATAGCGGGAGAGGGGGGCGAGCAGTTCTTC. Translation: CANPGRPSIAGEGGEQFF.

CDR3: CASSRQSREPQHF. The CDR3 DNA reads as TGTGCCAGCAGTAGACAGTCCAGGGAGCCCCAGCATTTT. The chain combines TRBV6-5 with TRBJ1-5, with TRBD1 as a possible D gene (5 bases). This CDR3 region has 13 residues. The V end lost 5 bases, the J end lost 8 bases, and 13 bases lay between the germline ends. Germline V gene lookup returns CDR1 MNHEY and CDR2 SVGAGI.

The chain has TRBV2 and TRBJ2-5; tentative D call: TRBD2 (6 bases). CDR1 and CDR2 (germline): SNHLY, FYNNEI. V was pared by 4 bases and J by 2 bases, with 17 bases between. The CDR3 has 16 residues. This CDR3 is CASSGLRPSEQETQYF. The DNA of the CDR3 is TGTGCCAGCAGTGGGCTCCGTCCTAGCGAACAAGAGACCCAGTACTTC. Filled out from reference TRBV2 and TRBJ2-5, the complete variable domain reads EPEVTQTPSHQVTQMGQEVILRCVPISNHLYFYWYRQILGQKVEFLVSFYNNEISEKSEIFDDQFSVERPDGSNFTLKIRSTKLEDSAMYFCASSGLRPSEQETQYFGPGTRLLVL.

The gene calls are TRBV5-5 and TRBJ2-7; no firm D call. Germline V CDR1 and CDR2: SGHKS, YYEKEE (reference sequence). V lost 2 bases to trimming and J lost 5 bases, with 8 bases between them. This CDR3 has 12 amino acids. The CDR3 region has the DNA TGTGCCAGCAGCTTAACTCCCCACGAGCAGTACTTC. Residues: CASSLTPHEQYF.

The chain recombines TRBV9 with TRBJ1-1; perhaps TRBD1 as D (5 bases). Germline V gene data show CDR1 as SGDLS and CDR2 as YYNGEE. The CDR3 is 13 amino acids. Trimming cost V 5 bases and J 5 bases, with 13 bases left between them. CDR3 in DNA: TGTGCCAGCAGTTGGTCAGGGATAACTGAAGCTTTCTTT. It is translated as CASSWSGITEAFF.

The chain carries TRBV19 and TRBJ2-2, with D possibly TRBD2 on 6 matching bases. CDR1 and CDR2 from the germline V gene are LNHDA and SQIVND (reference sequence). Trimming stripped 3 bases from V and 3 bases from J, with 17 bases between. This CDR3 is built from 17 residues. In DNA form, the CDR3 reads TGTGCCAGTAGTATCAAGTTCGGCGGGGCCTACACCGGGGAGCTGTTTTTT. As protein: CASSIKFGGAYTGELFF.

This rearrangement joins TRBV5-1 to TRBJ1-1; 9 bases align to TRBD1. CDR1 and CDR2 (germline): SGHRS, YFSETQ. With 0 bases clipped from V and 1 base from J, the junction kept 4 bases outside the gene matches. The length of the CDR3 is 16 residues. DNA for the CDR3: TGCGCCAGCAGCTTGGCCCGGACAGGGGCGAACACTGAAGCTTTCTTT. This sequence encodes CASSLARTGANTEAFF. Supplemented by reference TRBV5-1 and TRBJ1-1, the full variable domain reads KAGVTQTPRYLIKTRGQQVTLSCSPISGHRSVSWYQQTPGQGLQFLFEYFSETQRNKGNFPGRFSGRQFSNSRSEMNVSTLELGDSALYLCASSLARTGANTEAFFGQGTRLTVV.

As concerns this clone: The sample holds other DNA sequences that translate to the same CDR3. This chain links TRBV5-1 with TRBJ1-1, with TRBD1 matching 7 bases. V was clipped by 0 bases and J by 5 bases; unmatched bases: 4. CDR1 and CDR2 from the germline V gene are SGHRS and YFSETQ. The CDR3 length is 14 residues. The CDR3 loop reads CASSLGQGRTEAFF. CDR3 nucleotide sequence: TGCGCCAGCAGCTTGGGACAGGGCAGAACTGAAGCTTTCTTT.

The chain uses TRBV7-2 and TRBJ2-2; D uncertain. The V gene lost 1 base and the J gene lost 0 bases, with 6 bases spanning the gap. The CDR3 sequence is 15 residues long. Germline-derived CDR1 and CDR2 are SGHTA and FQGNSA. The CDR3: CASSLVSANTGELFF. The CDR3 DNA reads as TGTGCCAGCAGCTTAGTAAGCGCGAACACCGGGGAGCTGTTTTTT.

The chain combines TRBV5-1 with TRBJ2-1; 10 positions match TRBD2. This CDR3 contains 17 residues. Trimming cost V 4 bases and J 6 bases; bases outside gene matches: 13. Germline V lookup: CDR1 SGHRS, CDR2 YFSETQ. The CDR3 nucleotides are TGCGCCAGCAGCCTTCGAGGACTAGCGGACGGGGCCAATGAGCAGTTCTTC. Amino acid sequence: CASSLRGLADGANEQFF.

This clone was detected once. The genes are TRBV6-6 and TRBJ1-3, with 8 bases matching TRBD1. Germline trimming cut 5 bases from V and 4 bases from J; bases unmatched to any gene: 13. The germline V gene encodes CDR1 MNHNY and CDR2 SVGAGI (reference sequence). This CDR3 is built from 17 residues. The CDR3 coding sequence is TGTGCCAGCAGTCAACTGTCCCAGGGGGCAGGAGGAAACACCATATATTTT. Translation: CASSQLSQGAGGNTIYF.

The V call is TRBV19, the J call TRBJ2-3, with D tentatively TRBD1 (6 bases). Trimming took 1 base from V and 2 from J, leaving 19 bases between them. The CDR3 sequence is 18 residues long. Germline V gene data show CDR1 as LNHDA and CDR2 as SQIVND (reference sequence). This chain's CDR3 is CASSIGWPQGTYTDTQYF. The CDR3 nucleotides read TGTGCCAGTAGTATAGGATGGCCACAGGGCACCTACACAGATACGCAGTATTTT.

The DNA for the CDR3 is TGTGCCAGCAGTGAGCTCCAGGGTACCGCTTTCTTT. As protein: CASSELQGTAFF. The chain combines TRBV6-1 with TRBJ1-1, with D possibly being TRBD1 (5 bases). Germline V gives CDR1 MNHNS, CDR2 SASEGT. Trimming removed 3 bases from V and 11 bases from J, with 13 bases in between. The CDR3 is 12 residues long.

This rearrangement joins TRBV18 to TRBJ1-1; TRBD1 matches 8 bases. The CDR3 extends over 14 amino acids. With 1 base clipped from V and 7 bases from J, the junction kept 5 bases outside the gene matches. From germline, CDR1 is KGHSH and CDR2 LQKENI. The CDR3 sequence: CASSPLSGGGEAFF. The CDR3 nucleotides read TGTGCCAGCTCACCACTATCAGGGGGCGGTGAAGCTTTCTTT.

The rearrangement uses TRBV11-3 and TRBJ1-6, with D maybe TRBD1 (6 bases). There are 16 residues in the CDR3. CDR1 and CDR2 (germline): SGHNT, YENEEA. The V gene lost 6 bases and the J gene lost 0 bases, with 12 bases spanning the gap. The CDR3 loop reads CASRPTGSSYNSPLHF. In DNA form, the CDR3 reads TGTGCCAGCAGACCTACAGGGAGCTCCTATAATTCACCCCTCCACTTT.

There are many counts of this clone. The chain has TRBV9 and TRBJ2-7; the D gene is possibly TRBD1 (6 bases). CDR1 is SGDLS, CDR2 YYNGEE, per germline. CDR3 length: 14 residues. With 0 bases removed from V and 2 bases from J, the gap between germline ends came to 9 bases. CDR3: CASSVAGAPYEQYF. The CDR3 DNA is TGTGCCAGCAGCGTAGCAGGGGCCCCCTACGAGCAGTACTTC.

The rearrangement uses TRBV10-3 and TRBJ2-7, with TRBD1 matching 8 bases. The CDR3 totals 13 residues. CDR1 and CDR2 from the germline V gene are ENHRY and SYGVKD. With V trimmed by 4 bases and J by 2 bases, 1 base remained unmatched. The CDR3 region has the DNA TGTGCCATCAGTGGGACAGGGACCTACGAGCAGTACTTC. Its translation is CAISGTGTYEQYF.

The rearrangement joins TRBV7-9 to TRBJ2-1, with a possible D match to TRBD1 (5 bases). This CDR3 has 15 residues. V lost 9 bases and J lost 0, with 15 bases in between. The germline V gene has CDR1 SEHNR and CDR2 FQNEAQ (reference sequence). The CDR3 protein is CASGPGQHSYNEQFF. DNA of the CDR3: TGTGCCAGTGGCCCAGGACAACACTCCTACAATGAGCAGTTCTTC.

The genes are TRBV11-3 and TRBJ2-2; the match to TRBD1 covers 8 bases. Trimming removed 5 bases from V and 1 base from J; junction bases left unmatched: 0. Looked up from germline, CDR1 is SGHNT and CDR2 is YENEEA. This CDR3 spans 14 amino acids. The CDR3 loop is CASSTGGNTGELFF. The CDR3 coding sequence is TGTGCCAGCAGCACAGGGGGGAACACCGGGGAGCTGTTTTTT.

The genes are TRBV28 and TRBJ2-7; 8 bases fit TRBD1. The CDR3 loop spans 14 amino acids. V lost 3 bases and J lost 6; bases outside the gene matches: 7. Germline V gives CDR1 MDHEN, CDR2 SYDVKM. CDR3 protein: CASSFRDRRSEQYF. The CDR3 nucleotides read TGTGCCAGCAGTTTTCGGGACAGGAGATCCGAGCAGTACTTC.

The chain couples TRBV4-1 to TRBJ1-2, with TRBD1 matching over 7 bases. The CDR3 sequence is 16 residues long. The V segment lost 0 bases and the J segment 8 bases; nucleotides outside the gene matches: 12. Germline lookup yields CDR1 MGHRA and CDR2 YSYEKL. CDR3 sequence reads: CASSQEVDRLSGGYTF. The CDR3 DNA follows: TGCGCCAGCAGCCAAGAAGTGGACAGGCTGAGTGGGGGCTACACCTTC.

Only a few counts were recorded for this clone. V usage is TRBV6-4 and J usage is TRBJ1-6; D uncertain. V lost 0 bases, J lost 7 bases, and 10 bases lay in between. This CDR3 has 15 amino acids. The germline V gene has CDR1 MRHNA and CDR2 SNTAGT. CDR3 residues: CASSDSAGGNSPLHF. The CDR3 DNA follows: TGTGCCAGCAGTGACTCGGCAGGAGGCAATTCACCCCTCCACTTT.

V gene TRBV7-2 combines with J gene TRBJ2-3; tentatively, D is TRBD2 (7 bases). The CDR3 loop spans 16 amino acids. The germline V gene has CDR1 SGHTA and CDR2 FQGNSA. Trimming removed 1 base from V and 1 base from J, with 12 bases in between. The CDR3 sequence: CASSLGAGAGTDTQYF. The CDR3, as DNA: TGTGCCAGCAGCTTAGGCGCGGGGGCGGGCACAGATACGCAGTATTTT.

The chain joins TRBV4-1 to TRBJ2-1; weak D call: TRBD2 (7 bases). The germline V gene has CDR1 MGHRA and CDR2 YSYEKL. The V gene lost 6 bases and the J gene lost 5 bases, with 17 bases spanning the gap. The CDR3 totals 15 residues. The CDR3 is CASRATGGIHNEQFF. The CDR3 coding sequence is TGCGCCAGCAGGGCAACGGGGGGCATTCACAATGAGCAGTTCTTC.

This clone was seen just once. The V gene is TRBV24-1, the J gene TRBJ2-2, with 16 nucleotides matching TRBD2. The germline V gene has CDR1 KGHDR and CDR2 SFDVKD. This CDR3 comprises 21 residues. J gave up 0 bases and V 4 bases, and 10 bases lay outside the gene matches. In nucleotides, the CDR3 is TGTGCCACCAGTGACCCCCAAACGGGACTAGCGGGAGGGACGAACACCGGGGAGCTGTTTTTT. Translating it yields CATSDPQTGLAGGTNTGELFF.

CDR3 residues: CASSARGAGGTDTQYF. The CDR3 bases are TGTGCCAGCAGTGCCCGAGGAGCGGGGGGCACAGATACGCAGTATTTT. The J gene is TRBJ2-3, the V gene TRBV27; 8 bases map to TRBD2. Germline CDR1 and CDR2: MNHEY and SMNVEV (reference sequence). The CDR3 length is 16 residues. The trim removed 5 bases at V and 1 base at J, leaving 8 bases unmatched.

The chain links TRBV18 to TRBJ2-5; tentatively, D is TRBD2 (6 bases). Germline V gene lookup returns CDR1 KGHSH and CDR2 LQKENI. The CDR3 has 15 amino acids. V lost 3 bases, J lost 6 bases, and 17 bases lay in between. Here the CDR3 reads CASSPYGQGGKTQYF. The CDR3 DNA sequence: TGTGCCAGCTCACCGTACGGGCAGGGCGGGAAGACCCAGTACTTC.

The V call is TRBV6-6, the J call TRBJ2-1, with D possibly being TRBD2 (6 bases). Looked up from germline, CDR1 is MNHNY and CDR2 is SVGAGI (reference sequence). V lost 5 bases and J 12 bases, leaving 20 bases between the germline ends. The CDR3 is made up of 14 amino acids. CDR3 nucleotide sequence: TGTGCCAGCAGTCCCCCCGGGACTCGCTATGGGCAGTTCTTC. As protein: CASSPPGTRYGQFF.

The chain combines TRBV7-2 with TRBJ1-6, with 7 nucleotides matching TRBD1. CDR3 length: 16 residues. Unmatched junction bases numbered 4, after V lost 3 bases and J lost 2 bases. The germline V gene has CDR1 SGHTA and CDR2 FQGNSA. Here the CDR3 reads CASSFRGEPYNSPLHF. CDR3 DNA: TGTGCCAGCAGCTTCAGGGGGGAACCCTATAATTCACCCCTCCACTTT.

The V and J genes are TRBV7-2 and TRBJ1-1, with D tentatively TRBD1 (6 bases). Per germline, CDR1 SGHTA and CDR2 FQGNSA. The CDR3 runs to 15 residues. V gave up 6 bases and J gave up 5 bases, with 19 bases separating them. DNA for the CDR3: TGTGCCAGCAGTTACTCGGGGGGGCGCGAAACTGAAGCTTTCTTT. Encoded protein: CASSYSGGRETEAFF. Looking up the rest from reference TRBV7-2 and TRBJ1-1 gives the full variable domain: GAGVSQSPSNKVTEKGKDVELRCDPISGHTALYWYRQSLGQGLEFLIYFQGNSAPDKSGLPSDRFSAERTGGSVSTLTIQRTQQEDSAVYLCASSYSGGRETEAFFGQGTRLTVV.